A selection of T cell receptor beta chains follows, all from one sample in a study of T cell responses to AZD1222 COVID-19 vaccine. Sequencing was performed with immunoSEQ multiplex PCR; in TCRdb, only in-frame clones are kept and a portion is missing. This table has some 90,000 clones, about 88% appearing once. The specimen comprised peripheral blood, sampled on day 0 of AZD1222 vaccination. The receptor set was obtained from an adult in good health. CDR3s include the opening cysteine and the closing phenylalanine or tryptophan. The D gene is left open where the match is weak. Part of the rows lack a size; the others show once, few, many or a class for expanded clones.

length: 16
D: -
V: TRBV5-4
J: TRBJ1-2
size: -
CDR3: CASSPPMEGGNYGYTF
DNA: TGTGCCAGCAGCCCCCCGATGGAGGGGGGGAACTATGGCTACACCTTC

length: 11
D: -
V: TRBV6-1
J: TRBJ1-5
size: -
CDR3: CASSENQPQHF
DNA: TGTGCCAGCAGTGAAAATCAGCCCCAGCATTTT

length: 16
D: -
V: TRBV5-6
J: TRBJ2-3
size: -
CDR3: CASSPVLEGDTDTQYF
DNA: TGTGCCAGCAGCCCCGTCCTTGAGGGGGACACAGATACGCAGTATTTT

length: 14
D: -
V: TRBV4-1
J: TRBJ2-5
size: -
CDR3: CASSQGNRRETQYF
DNA: TGCGCCAGCAGCCAGGGGAATCGCCGAGAGACCCAGTACTTC

length: 18
D: -
V: TRBV4-3
J: TRBJ1-4
size: -
CDR3: CASSQDLFRGSTNEKLFF
DNA: TGCGCCAGCAGCCAAGACCTATTCAGGGGTAGCACTAATGAAAAACTGTTTTTT

length: 17
D: -
V: TRBV5-1
J: TRBJ2-3
size: once
CDR3: CASSLEPPGISTDTQYF
DNA: TGCGCCAGCAGCTTGGAACCCCCAGGGATTAGCACAGATACGCAGTATTTT

length: 14
D: -
V: TRBV4-3
J: TRBJ1-2
size: -
CDR3: CASSQRRGIYGYTF
DNA: TGCGCCAGCAGCCAACGGCGCGGGATCTATGGCTACACCTTC

length: 13
D: -
V: TRBV11-2
J: TRBJ2-1
size: -
CDR3: CASSRGRANEQFF
DNA: TGTGCCAGCAGCAGGGGCAGGGCGAATGAGCAGTTCTTC

length: 14
D: TRBD1
V: TRBV6-5
J: TRBJ1-2
size: -
CDR3: CASWDRGLLDGYTF
DNA: TGTGCCAGCTGGGACAGGGGGCTCTTGGATGGCTACACCTTC

length: 17
D: TRBD2
V: TRBV10-3
J: TRBJ2-2
size: -
CDR3: CAISQLAGGPYTGELFF
DNA: TGTGCCATCAGTCAACTAGCGGGGGGGCCGTACACCGGGGAGCTGTTTTTT

length: 15
D: TRBD2
V: TRBV18
J: TRBJ2-7
size: once
CDR3: CASSPGGSGVYEQYF
DNA: TGTGCCAGCTCACCGGGCGGGAGTGGGGTTTACGAGCAGTACTTC

length: 16
D: TRBD2
V: TRBV5-4
J: TRBJ2-1
size: -
CDR3: CASSSSRSGGYNEQFF
DNA: TGTGCCAGCAGCTCGTCGAGGAGCGGGGGTTACAATGAGCAGTTCTTC

length: 12
D: -
V: TRBV12-3/TRBV12-4
J: TRBJ1-2
size: -
CDR3: CASSDGVGGYTF
DNA: TGTGCCAGCAGTGACGGTGTTGGGGGCTACACCTTC

length: 15
D: TRBD1
V: TRBV27
J: TRBJ2-7
size: -
CDR3: CASSLNPKGANEQYF
DNA: TGTGCCAGCAGTTTAAACCCGAAGGGGGCGAACGAGCAGTACTTC

length: 15
D: TRBD2
V: TRBV19
J: TRBJ2-2
size: -
CDR3: CASSTSLAGAGELFF
DNA: TGTGCCAGTAGTACTTCACTAGCGGGAGCCGGGGAGCTGTTTTTT

length: 11
D: -
V: TRBV29-1
J: TRBJ1-1
size: -
CDR3: CSVWGATEAFF
DNA: TGCAGCGTTTGGGGGGCCACTGAAGCTTTCTTT

length: 17
D: TRBD1
V: TRBV19
J: TRBJ1-5
size: -
CDR3: CASSIDKWTGPNQPQHF
DNA: TGTGCCAGTAGTATAGATAAATGGACAGGACCGAATCAGCCCCAGCATTTT

length: 13
D: TRBD2
V: TRBV11-3
J: TRBJ2-1
size: -
CDR3: CASSLEGGNEQFF
DNA: TGTGCCAGCAGCTTAGAGGGGGGGAATGAGCAGTTCTTC

length: 17
D: -
V: TRBV28
J: TRBJ2-1
size: few
CDR3: CASSSSIPGRSYNEQFF
DNA: TGTGCCAGCAGTTCCTCTATTCCGGGACGTTCCTACAATGAGCAGTTCTTC

length: 14
D: TRBD1
V: TRBV7-2
J: TRBJ2-7
size: once
CDR3: CASSPGTGPNEQYF
DNA: TGTGCCAGCAGCCCCGGGACAGGGCCCAACGAGCAGTACTTC

length: 12
D: -
V: TRBV12-3/TRBV12-4
J: TRBJ2-1
size: -
CDR3: CASSITRAPQFF
DNA: TGTGCCAGCAGCATTACCCGGGCCCCGCAGTTCTTC

length: 12
D: -
V: TRBV25-1
J: TRBJ2-3
size: once
CDR3: CASRGNTDTQYF
DNA: TGTGCCAGCAGGGGGAACACAGATACGCAGTATTTT

length: 13
D: -
V: TRBV7-2
J: TRBJ2-5
size: -
CDR3: CASSQHGVETQYF
DNA: TGTGCCAGCAGCCAACACGGGGTAGAGACCCAGTACTTC

length: 13
D: -
V: TRBV12-3/TRBV12-4
J: TRBJ1-5
size: -
CDR3: CASSPPGDQPQHF
DNA: TGTGCCAGCAGTCCCCCGGGGGATCAGCCCCAGCATTTT

length: 15
D: -
V: TRBV5-4
J: TRBJ2-7
size: -
CDR3: CASSLDTGLLYEQYF
DNA: TGTGCCTCTTCACTGGATACCGGACTCCTTTACGAGCAGTACTTC

length: 16
D: -
V: TRBV11-2
J: TRBJ1-4
size: -
CDR3: CASSFGGYGTNEKLFF
DNA: TGTGCCAGCAGCTTCGGAGGGTATGGAACTAATGAAAAACTGTTTTTT

length: 13
D: TRBD1
V: TRBV29-1
J: TRBJ1-5
size: -
CDR3: CSVVEQGAQPQHF
DNA: TGCAGCGTTGTTGAACAGGGGGCTCAGCCCCAGCATTTT

length: 13
D: -
V: TRBV12-5
J: TRBJ2-1
size: once
CDR3: CASGLALYNEQFF
DNA: TGTGCTAGTGGTTTGGCACTATACAATGAGCAGTTCTTC

length: 15
D: -
V: TRBV18
J: TRBJ2-5
size: -
CDR3: CASSPQGLIKETQYF
DNA: TGTGCCAGCTCACCACAGGGACTGATAAAAGAGACCCAGTACTTC

length: 14
D: -
V: TRBV21-1
J: TRBJ2-5
size: few
CDR3: CASSKEENQETQYF
DNA: TGTGCCAGCAGCAAAGAGGAGAACCAAGAGACCCAGTACTTC

length: 21
D: TRBD2
V: TRBV27
J: TRBJ2-3
size: once
CDR3: CASSELITFSLGREAPDTQYF
DNA: TGTGCCAGCAGTGAACTTATAACGTTTTCCTTGGGGCGGGAGGCTCCAGATACGCAGTATTTT

length: 15
D: TRBD2
V: TRBV6-1
J: TRBJ2-1
size: -
CDR3: CASREGTSGSNEQFF
DNA: TGTGCCAGCAGGGAAGGGACTAGCGGATCCAATGAGCAGTTCTTC

length: 15
D: -
V: TRBV19
J: TRBJ1-2
size: few
CDR3: CASSEQRRTRYGYTF
DNA: TGTGCCAGTAGTGAACAAAGAAGGACTAGGTATGGCTACACCTTC

length: 11
D: -
V: TRBV4-3
J: TRBJ1-1
size: -
CDR3: CASSSRGGAFF
DNA: TGCGCCAGCAGCTCTAGGGGTGGAGCTTTCTTT

length: 15
D: -
V: TRBV9
J: TRBJ1-3
size: -
CDR3: CASSVGGGTGNTIYF
DNA: TGTGCCAGCAGCGTAGGGGGAGGGACTGGAAACACCATATATTTT

length: 15
D: TRBD1
V: TRBV19
J: TRBJ2-1
size: -
CDR3: CASSTAGQGRNEQFF
DNA: TGTGCCAGTAGTACCGCCGGACAGGGGCGGAATGAGCAGTTCTTC

length: 15
D: TRBD1
V: TRBV6-5
J: TRBJ1-2
size: -
CDR3: CASSYRDRGHNGYTF
DNA: TGTGCCAGCAGTTACAGGGACAGGGGGCATAATGGCTACACCTTC

length: 15
D: TRBD1
V: TRBV5-5
J: TRBJ2-5
size: -
CDR3: CASSLVGTGGETQYF
DNA: TGTGCCAGCAGCCTAGTAGGGACAGGGGGAGAGACCCAGTACTTC

length: 16
D: -
V: TRBV7-2
J: TRBJ1-3
size: -
CDR3: CASSLGRPSGGNTIYF
DNA: TGTGCCAGCAGCTTAGGGCGGCCCTCGGGGGGAAACACCATATATTTT

length: 15
D: -
V: TRBV7-2
J: TRBJ2-6
size: -
CDR3: CASSFGSSGANVLTF
DNA: TGTGCCAGCAGCTTCGGGTCCTCTGGGGCCAACGTCCTGACTTTC

length: 15
D: -
V: TRBV6-4
J: TRBJ1-2
size: -
CDR3: CASSPTQGSSYGYTF
DNA: TGTGCCAGCAGCCCGACCCAGGGGTCGAGCTATGGCTACACCTTC

length: 16
D: TRBD2
V: TRBV4-2
J: TRBJ2-1
size: -
CDR3: CASSQGGSGRGNEQFF
DNA: TGTGCCAGCAGCCAAGGCGGTAGCGGGAGGGGTAATGAGCAGTTCTTC

length: 14
D: -
V: TRBV5-4
J: TRBJ1-1
size: -
CDR3: CASSLYTRIEEAFF
DNA: TGTGCCAGCAGCTTGTATACGAGGATAGAGGAAGCTTTCTTT

length: 15
D: -
V: TRBV5-1
J: TRBJ1-3
size: -
CDR3: CASSLDTGIGNTIYF
DNA: TGCGCCAGCAGCTTGGATACAGGAATTGGAAACACCATATATTTT

length: 12
D: -
V: TRBV29-1
J: TRBJ1-3
size: -
CDR3: CSGTASGNTIYF
DNA: TGCAGCGGTACAGCCTCTGGAAACACCATATATTTT

length: 13
D: -
V: TRBV5-6
J: TRBJ2-7
size: -
CDR3: CASSRGFSYEQYF
DNA: TGTGCCAGCAGCCGTGGATTCTCCTACGAGCAGTACTTC

length: 14
D: -
V: TRBV6-2/TRBV6-3
J: TRBJ2-1
size: -
CDR3: CASSPILIYNEQFF
DNA: TGTGCCAGCAGCCCAATCCTCATCTACAATGAGCAGTTCTTC

length: 15
D: TRBD1
V: TRBV18
J: TRBJ2-2
size: -
CDR3: CASSPRTGPAGELFF
DNA: TGTGCCAGCTCACCAAGGACAGGGCCAGCCGGGGAGCTGTTTTTT

length: 11
D: -
V: TRBV20-1
J: TRBJ1-5
size: -
CDR3: CSARGTEPQHF
DNA: TGCAGTGCTAGGGGGACGGAGCCCCAGCATTTT

length: 14
D: TRBD1
V: TRBV9
J: TRBJ2-1
size: -
CDR3: CASSVYQGANEQFF
DNA: TGTGCCAGCAGCGTATACCAGGGGGCCAATGAGCAGTTCTTC

length: 13
D: -
V: TRBV19
J: TRBJ1-2
size: -
CDR3: CASTPHRGGSYTF
DNA: TGTGCCAGTACCCCTCACCGGGGCGGTAGCTACACCTTC

length: 15
D: -
V: TRBV24-1
J: TRBJ2-2
size: -
CDR3: CATSDSLYTTGELFF
DNA: TGTGCCACCAGTGACTCCCTCTATACAACCGGGGAGCTGTTTTTT

length: 19
D: -
V: TRBV15
J: TRBJ2-1
size: -
CDR3: CATSRDALRGIGSYNEQFF
DNA: TGTGCCACCAGCAGAGATGCTTTGAGGGGTATCGGCTCCTACAATGAGCAGTTCTTC

length: 17
D: -
V: TRBV19
J: TRBJ2-2
size: -
CDR3: CASSIGPGQPNTGELFF
DNA: TGTGCCAGTAGTATTGGGCCGGGGCAGCCAAACACCGGGGAGCTGTTTTTT